This TCR beta chain was sequenced in a study of blood T cell repertoires in COVID-19. Study details: The study drew acute and convalescent COVID-19 samples from the United States, Italy and Spain. PBMCs, B-cell-depleted T cells, or T cells were the source of the cDNA or gDNA that made up the material.

Per the original data handling: Nucleated cell counts were estimated from reference gene primer amplification. Profiled with immunoSEQ multiplex PCR; TCRdb holds only in-frame clones, not every one. V and J calls and clone size are as listed in that table; D and trimming were resolved from the DNA. The table has around 250,000 clones, about 89% seen once. CDR3 length equals 13 residues. V lost 6 bases and J lost 6; bases outside the gene matches: 6. Per the germline V gene, CDR1 is LNHDA and CDR2 is SQIVND (reference sequence). V is TRBV19 and J is TRBJ2-7, with TRBD1 matching over 9 bases. This sequence was found in a woman aged 60 to 75 who had recovered from COVID-19. The sample was peripheral blood. The CDR3 spells CASRDRGKLEQYF. The CDR3 region has the DNA TGTGCCAGTAGAGACAGGGGGAAGCTCGAGCAGTACTTC.